These T cell receptor beta chains were read from a single sample in a study of blood T cell repertoires in COVID-19. TCRdb's copy holds only in-frame clones and misses some; the assay was immunoSEQ multiplex PCR. The sample lists tens of thousands of clones, 80% occurring once. The sample taken for sequencing was peripheral blood. The receptors were gathered from a human donor in a cohort sampled during active COVID-19. Both conserved end residues are part of each CDR3. Each record gives: clone size, J gene, V gene, D gene, CDR3 DNA, CDR3 protein. A D gene is named only where the DNA matches it firmly. A row's size may be missing; if present it is once, few, many or a size class.

clone_size: .
j_call: TRBJ2-3
v_call: TRBV28
d_call: .
cdr3_nt: TGTGCCAGCTTGGGGCGTACTAGCACAGATACGCAGTATTTT
cdr3_aa: CASLGRTSTDTQYF

clone_size: .
j_call: TRBJ1-2
v_call: TRBV6-6
d_call: TRBD1
cdr3_nt: TGTGCCAGCAGTAACCCCGACAGGGGGCTCACCTTC
cdr3_aa: CASSNPDRGLTF

clone_size: .
j_call: TRBJ2-5
v_call: TRBV14
d_call: .
cdr3_nt: TGTGCCAGCAGCCAAGAAGGCAGCGTGGCTAGAACCACCCAGTACTTC
cdr3_aa: CASSQEGSVARTTQYF

clone_size: .
j_call: TRBJ1-5
v_call: TRBV7-2
d_call: .
cdr3_nt: TGTGCCAGCAGCTTAGCCGCGGGATTTAGCAATCAGCCCCAGCATTTT
cdr3_aa: CASSLAAGFSNQPQHF

clone_size: .
j_call: TRBJ2-1
v_call: TRBV5-1
d_call: TRBD2
cdr3_nt: TGCGCCAGCAGCTTTAGCGGGGGGGCGGTTCATGAGCAGTTCTTC
cdr3_aa: CASSFSGGAVHEQFF

clone_size: .
j_call: TRBJ2-1
v_call: TRBV19
d_call: .
cdr3_nt: TGTGCCAGTAGTCGGACGGGAGTAGTTTCGAATGAGCAGTTCTTC
cdr3_aa: CASSRTGVVSNEQFF

clone_size: .
j_call: TRBJ1-5
v_call: TRBV19
d_call: .
cdr3_nt: TGTGCCAGTATCCAGACATGGGGGGACTCCTATCAGCCCCAGCATTTT
cdr3_aa: CASIQTWGDSYQPQHF

clone_size: once
j_call: TRBJ1-2
v_call: TRBV2
d_call: .
cdr3_nt: TGTGCCAGAGGACAGAGTAACTATGGCTACACCTTC
cdr3_aa: CARGQSNYGYTF

clone_size: .
j_call: TRBJ1-4
v_call: TRBV7-2
d_call: TRBD1
cdr3_nt: TGTGCCAGCAGCGCGGCGGGGACAGTGAATGAAAAACTGTTTTTT
cdr3_aa: CASSAAGTVNEKLFF

clone_size: .
j_call: TRBJ2-5
v_call: TRBV3-1/TRBV3-2
d_call: TRBD1
cdr3_nt: TGTGCCAGCAGCCAAGATCGGACAGGACCCTTACAAGAGACCCAGTACTTC
cdr3_aa: CASSQDRTGPLQETQYF

clone_size: .
j_call: TRBJ1-5
v_call: TRBV7-2
d_call: .
cdr3_nt: TGTGCCAGCAGCTTATCCAGGGACAATCAGCCCCAGCATTTT
cdr3_aa: CASSLSRDNQPQHF

clone_size: .
j_call: TRBJ1-2
v_call: TRBV6-2/TRBV6-3
d_call: TRBD1
cdr3_nt: TGTGCCAGCAGTTACGAGGGACAGGAAATATATGGCTACACCTTC
cdr3_aa: CASSYEGQEIYGYTF

clone_size: .
j_call: TRBJ2-7
v_call: TRBV5-1
d_call: .
cdr3_nt: TGCGCCAGCACGAAAACCGGGAACTCCTACGAGCAGTACTTC
cdr3_aa: CASTKTGNSYEQYF

clone_size: .
j_call: TRBJ2-5
v_call: TRBV7-9
d_call: TRBD2
cdr3_nt: TGTGCCAGCAGCCGAACGGGGGGAGGAGAGACCCAGTACTTC
cdr3_aa: CASSRTGGGETQYF

clone_size: .
j_call: TRBJ2-1
v_call: TRBV7-3
d_call: TRBD1
cdr3_nt: TGTGCCAGCAGCATAACGACAGGGGGCAATGAGCAGTTCTTC
cdr3_aa: CASSITTGGNEQFF

clone_size: .
j_call: TRBJ1-5
v_call: TRBV30
d_call: .
cdr3_nt: TGTGCCTGGAGTTCGCTCTCGGGTCAGCCCCAGCATTTT
cdr3_aa: CAWSSLSGQPQHF

clone_size: .
j_call: TRBJ1-2
v_call: TRBV5-6
d_call: .
cdr3_nt: TGTGCCAGCAGCCCCGAGGGTAGAAACTATGGCTACACCTTC
cdr3_aa: CASSPEGRNYGYTF

clone_size: .
j_call: TRBJ1-5
v_call: TRBV30
d_call: TRBD1
cdr3_nt: TGTGCCTGGAGTGCCCAGACAGGGGGATATCAGCCCCAGCATTTT
cdr3_aa: CAWSAQTGGYQPQHF

clone_size: .
j_call: TRBJ1-4
v_call: TRBV28
d_call: .
cdr3_nt: TGTGCCAGCAGTTTCGACAGAGAAAAACTGTTTTTT
cdr3_aa: CASSFDREKLFF

clone_size: once
j_call: TRBJ1-5
v_call: TRBV4-2
d_call: TRBD1
cdr3_nt: TGTGCCAGCAGCCAACCGGGACAGCGAGATAGCAATCAGCCCCAGCATTTT
cdr3_aa: CASSQPGQRDSNQPQHF

clone_size: .
j_call: TRBJ1-5
v_call: TRBV30
d_call: .
cdr3_nt: TGTGCCTGGAGTCTGGGAACTAGTCAGAATCAGCCCCAGCATTTT
cdr3_aa: CAWSLGTSQNQPQHF

clone_size: few
j_call: TRBJ1-5
v_call: TRBV13
d_call: .
cdr3_nt: TGTGCCAGCAGCCGTGGGAGTTTCAATCAGCCCCAGCATTTT
cdr3_aa: CASSRGSFNQPQHF

clone_size: .
j_call: TRBJ2-5
v_call: TRBV7-9
d_call: TRBD1
cdr3_nt: TGTGCCAGCAGCTTAGCAGGGACAGGGCAAGAGACCCAGTACTTC
cdr3_aa: CASSLAGTGQETQYF

clone_size: .
j_call: TRBJ1-5
v_call: TRBV4-2
d_call: .
cdr3_nt: TGTGCCAGCAGCCAGGCAGACAGGACTAATCAGCCCCAGCATTTT
cdr3_aa: CASSQADRTNQPQHF

clone_size: .
j_call: TRBJ1-5
v_call: TRBV19
d_call: TRBD1
cdr3_nt: TGTGCCAGTAGTATCGTGGCAGGGGGACAGCCCCAGCATTTT
cdr3_aa: CASSIVAGGQPQHF

clone_size: .
j_call: TRBJ1-6
v_call: TRBV25-1
d_call: .
cdr3_nt: TGTGCCAGCAGTGCCAGGGGCACTCCCCCATCACCCCTCCACTTT
cdr3_aa: CASSARGTPPSPLHF

clone_size: .
j_call: TRBJ1-5
v_call: TRBV18
d_call: .
cdr3_nt: TGTGCCAGCTCACCGAAGGACAGAAATCAGCCCCAGCATTTT
cdr3_aa: CASSPKDRNQPQHF

clone_size: .
j_call: TRBJ1-4
v_call: TRBV5-4
d_call: TRBD1
cdr3_nt: TGTGCCAGCAGCAAAGCCGGACAGGTCGAAAAACTGTTTTTT
cdr3_aa: CASSKAGQVEKLFF

clone_size: .
j_call: TRBJ2-6
v_call: TRBV9
d_call: TRBD1
cdr3_nt: TGTGCCAGCAGCCGGACAGGGTCTGGGGCCAACGTCCTGACTTTC
cdr3_aa: CASSRTGSGANVLTF

clone_size: .
j_call: TRBJ2-3
v_call: TRBV9
d_call: .
cdr3_nt: TGTGCCAGCAGCGTTCATAGCGAGGGAACGCAGTATTTT
cdr3_aa: CASSVHSEGTQYF

clone_size: .
j_call: TRBJ1-1
v_call: TRBV6-5
d_call: TRBD1
cdr3_nt: TGTGCCAGCAGTTACCCCCCCGGGACAGGGAGCACTGAAGCTTTCTTT
cdr3_aa: CASSYPPGTGSTEAFF

clone_size: .
j_call: TRBJ2-3
v_call: TRBV24-1
d_call: TRBD1
cdr3_nt: TGTGCCACCAGTGATAGGGACAGGGGCTCGGATACGCAGTATTTT
cdr3_aa: CATSDRDRGSDTQYF

clone_size: .
j_call: TRBJ1-2
v_call: TRBV11-2
d_call: .
cdr3_nt: TGTGCCAGCAGCCCAGGGACTTCCAGGGACTATGGCTACACCTTC
cdr3_aa: CASSPGTSRDYGYTF

clone_size: .
j_call: TRBJ1-3
v_call: TRBV6-2/TRBV6-3
d_call: .
cdr3_nt: TGTGCCAGCAGCACCATCAACACCCCAGGGTCCGGAAACACCATATATTTT
cdr3_aa: CASSTINTPGSGNTIYF

clone_size: .
j_call: TRBJ2-1
v_call: TRBV20-1
d_call: .
cdr3_nt: TGCAGTGCTAGCAACAATGAGCAGTTCTTC
cdr3_aa: CSASNNEQFF

clone_size: .
j_call: TRBJ2-5
v_call: TRBV5-5
d_call: TRBD2
cdr3_nt: TGTGCCAGCAGCTTGGGGGTTGGCGGGGGTTCTGAGACCCAGTACTTC
cdr3_aa: CASSLGVGGGSETQYF

clone_size: few
j_call: TRBJ2-2
v_call: TRBV28
d_call: TRBD1
cdr3_nt: TGTGCCAGCAGTCCCCTCAGGACAGGGAACACCGGGGAGCTGTTTTTT
cdr3_aa: CASSPLRTGNTGELFF

clone_size: once
j_call: TRBJ1-6
v_call: TRBV11-3
d_call: .
cdr3_nt: TGTGCCAGCAGCTTAGTCCGGGCAGGGTTTAATTCACCCCTCCACTTT
cdr3_aa: CASSLVRAGFNSPLHF

clone_size: .
j_call: TRBJ1-2
v_call: TRBV7-9
d_call: .
cdr3_nt: TGTGCCAGCAGCTTAGCGCTACGACAAACTAACTATGGCTACACCTTC
cdr3_aa: CASSLALRQTNYGYTF

clone_size: .
j_call: TRBJ1-1
v_call: TRBV6-6
d_call: .
cdr3_nt: TGTGCCAGCAGTTCTTACACTGAAGCTTTCTTT
cdr3_aa: CASSSYTEAFF

clone_size: few
j_call: TRBJ2-6
v_call: TRBV6-2/TRBV6-3
d_call: .
cdr3_nt: TGTGCCAGCAGTTCCACACTCTGGGGGGACGTCCTGACTTTC
cdr3_aa: CASSSTLWGDVLTF

clone_size: .
j_call: TRBJ1-4
v_call: TRBV4-2
d_call: .
cdr3_nt: TGTGCCAGCAGCCAAGAGGACAAAACTAATGAAAAACTGTTTTTT
cdr3_aa: CASSQEDKTNEKLFF

clone_size: once
j_call: TRBJ1-6
v_call: TRBV10-3
d_call: .
cdr3_nt: TGTGCCATCAGTGTAGCGGCAAATTCACCCCTCCACTTT
cdr3_aa: CAISVAANSPLHF

clone_size: .
j_call: TRBJ2-4
v_call: TRBV6-6
d_call: .
cdr3_nt: TGTGCCAGCAGTTACTCTGGACATCGGGAAAACATTCAGTACTTC
cdr3_aa: CASSYSGHRENIQYF

clone_size: .
j_call: TRBJ2-2
v_call: TRBV4-1
d_call: TRBD2
cdr3_nt: TGCGCCAGAAGGGAGACTAGCGGGAGCACCGGGGAGCTGTTTTTT
cdr3_aa: CARRETSGSTGELFF

clone_size: .
j_call: TRBJ1-2
v_call: TRBV4-3
d_call: TRBD1
cdr3_nt: TGCGCCAGCAGCCATGCCGACAGGGGAGCCTATGGCTACACCTTC
cdr3_aa: CASSHADRGAYGYTF

clone_size: .
j_call: TRBJ1-3
v_call: TRBV30
d_call: .
cdr3_nt: TGTGCCTGGGGGTTGGGGGGCTCTGGAAACACCATATATTTT
cdr3_aa: CAWGLGGSGNTIYF

clone_size: few
j_call: TRBJ2-2
v_call: TRBV18
d_call: TRBD1
cdr3_nt: TGTGCCAGCTCACCACTCGGACAGGGCATGGGCGGGGAGCTGTTTTTT
cdr3_aa: CASSPLGQGMGGELFF

clone_size: .
j_call: TRBJ2-7
v_call: TRBV27
d_call: TRBD1
cdr3_nt: TGTGCCAGCAGACAGGGGTCCTACGAGCAGTACTTC
cdr3_aa: CASRQGSYEQYF

clone_size: .
j_call: TRBJ2-7
v_call: TRBV4-1
d_call: TRBD2
cdr3_nt: TGCGCCAGCAGCCCCTATGGACTAGCGGGGGGAGGAGAGCAGTACTTC
cdr3_aa: CASSPYGLAGGGEQYF

clone_size: .
j_call: TRBJ1-6
v_call: TRBV30
d_call: .
cdr3_nt: TGTGCCTGGAGTGTCGGAGATATCTCACCCCTCCACTTT
cdr3_aa: CAWSVGDISPLHF

clone_size: .
j_call: TRBJ1-5
v_call: TRBV29-1
d_call: .
cdr3_nt: TGCAGCGTTGTGGGACAATTGGGGCAGCCCCAGCATTTT
cdr3_aa: CSVVGQLGQPQHF

clone_size: .
j_call: TRBJ2-3
v_call: TRBV9
d_call: .
cdr3_nt: TGTGCCAGCAGCGTAGCTGGGGGGATAGGCACAGATACGCAGTATTTT
cdr3_aa: CASSVAGGIGTDTQYF

clone_size: few
j_call: TRBJ1-1
v_call: TRBV2
d_call: .
cdr3_nt: TGTGCCAGCACCTCCGCCGCCGACACAGAAGCTTTCTTT
cdr3_aa: CASTSAADTEAFF

clone_size: .
j_call: TRBJ1-1
v_call: TRBV28
d_call: .
cdr3_nt: TGTGCCAGCAGTTACCGACTCATGAACACTGAAGCTTTCTTT
cdr3_aa: CASSYRLMNTEAFF

clone_size: .
j_call: TRBJ1-3
v_call: TRBV6-6
d_call: TRBD1
cdr3_nt: TGTGCCAGCAGTGACCCGGGACAGCGAGGAAACACCATATATTTT
cdr3_aa: CASSDPGQRGNTIYF

clone_size: .
j_call: TRBJ2-1
v_call: TRBV5-1
d_call: TRBD2
cdr3_nt: TGCGCCAGCAGCCGGGAGGTAGGGCCCCGCAATGAGCAGTTCTTC
cdr3_aa: CASSREVGPRNEQFF

clone_size: .
j_call: TRBJ2-3
v_call: TRBV6-5
d_call: TRBD2
cdr3_nt: TGTGCCAGCAGTTCAAGCGGGACCGGGACAGATACGCAGTATTTT
cdr3_aa: CASSSSGTGTDTQYF